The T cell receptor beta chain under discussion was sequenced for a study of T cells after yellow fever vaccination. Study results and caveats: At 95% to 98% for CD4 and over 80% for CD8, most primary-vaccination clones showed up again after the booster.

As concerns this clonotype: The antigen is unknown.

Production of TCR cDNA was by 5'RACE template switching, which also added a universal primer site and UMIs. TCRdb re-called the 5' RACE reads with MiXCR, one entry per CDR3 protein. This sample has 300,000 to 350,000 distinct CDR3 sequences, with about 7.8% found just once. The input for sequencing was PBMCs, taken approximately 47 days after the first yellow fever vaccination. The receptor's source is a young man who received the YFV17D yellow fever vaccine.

The CDR3 nucleotides are TGTGCCAGCAGTTTAAACGCGCGCAGGGAATCCTACGAGCAGTACGTC. Encoded protein: CASSLNARRESYEQYV. The rearrangement uses TRBV12-3 or TRBV12-4 and TRBJ2-7, with D possibly TRBD1 on 5 matching bases. Deletions cut 2 bases from V and 1 base from J, with 15 bases between. CDR3 length: 16 amino acids.